The next 8 T cell receptor beta chains were all read from a single sample in a study of CD8 T cells in Susac syndrome. An input of roughly 0.45 to 1 ug of RNA was subjected to reverse transcription using random hexamers. A single record per CDR3 protein comes from TCRdb applying MiXCR to the immunoSEQ multiplex PCR reads. In the table there are 160,000 or so distinct CDR3 sequences, 85% to 95% of which are singletons. Sequenced material: CD4+ T cells from PBMCs. The receptors shown here come from a human donor with Susac syndrome.

The chain couples TRBV18 to TRBJ1-5; perhaps TRBD1 as D (6 bases). V lost 0 bases to trimming and J lost 1 base, with 13 bases between them. CDR3 length equals 17 residues. Germline assignment: CDR1 KGHSH and CDR2 LQKENI. The CDR3 DNA follows: TGTGCCAGCTCACCACCGGGAAGCAGGGGAAGCAATCAGCCCCAGCATTTT. Protein sequence: CASSPPGSRGSNQPQHF. The variable domain in full, with the rest retrieved from reference TRBV18 and TRBJ1-5, is NAGVMQNPRHLVRRRGQEARLRCSPMKGHSHVYWYRQLPEEGLKFMVYLQKENIIDESGMPKERFSAEFPKEGPSILRIQQVVRGDSAAYFCASSPPGSRGSNQPQHFGDGTRLSIL.

V usage is TRBV5-4 and J usage is TRBJ2-6, with D perhaps TRBD2 (5 bases). V was pared by 7 bases and J by 4 bases, with 15 bases between. The CDR3 runs to 15 residues. Germline loops: CDR1 SGHNT, CDR2 YYREEE (reference sequence). CDR3 amino acids: CASVLASAGANVLTF. CDR3 bases: TGTGCCAGCGTGCTAGCTAGTGCCGGGGCCAACGTCCTGACTTTC.

The J gene is TRBJ1-1, the V gene TRBV5-1; maybe TRBD1 (6 bases). Germline V lookup: CDR1 SGHRS, CDR2 YFSETQ. V shed 3 bases and J shed 4 bases, with 13 bases lying between them. There are 14 residues in the CDR3. The CDR3 spells CASSSPGAPTEAFF. The CDR3 bases are TGCGCCAGCAGCTCTCCGGGGGCGCCCACTGAAGCTTTCTTT.

V is TRBV14 and J is TRBJ2-3; 10 nucleotides match TRBD2. The J segment lost 5 bases and the V segment lost 4 bases, leaving 6 bases of the junction unmatched. Germline V gives CDR1 SGHDN, CDR2 FVKESK. The CDR3 is 15 amino acids. DNA for the CDR3: TGTGCCAGCAGCCTGACGGGACTAGCGTTAGATACGCAGTATTTT. This encodes CASSLTGLALDTQYF.

The gene calls are TRBV6-1 and TRBJ1-4; 10 nucleotides line up with TRBD1. The length of the CDR3 is 16 residues. Germline CDR1 reads MNHNS; CDR2 reads SASEGT. Trimming cost V 7 bases and J 3 bases; bases outside gene matches: 8. The CDR3 nucleotides are TGTGCCAGCACACCGGGACAGGGGAGGGCTAATGAAAAACTGTTTTTT. Protein product: CASTPGQGRANEKLFF.

The chain couples TRBV9 to TRBJ2-5, with 7 positions matching TRBD2. CDR1 SGDLS and CDR2 YYNGEE come from the germline V gene. This CDR3 has 16 amino acids. The junction had 6 bases not matched to a gene; V was cut back by 0 bases and J by 1 base. Here the CDR3 DNA reads TGTGCCAGCAGCGTAGGGGCTAGCGGAACCCAAGAGACCCAGTACTTC. As protein: CASSVGASGTQETQYF.

The chain couples TRBV6-5 to TRBJ2-5; 7 bases are a match to TRBD1. The CDR3 loop spans 13 amino acids. Germline CDR1 and CDR2: MNHEY and SVGAGI. Unmatched junction bases numbered 8, after V lost 6 bases and J lost 7 bases. CDR3 bases: TGTGCCAGCAGAGACAGGGTTTGGGGGACCCAGTACTTC. Residues: CASRDRVWGTQYF.

The chain is built from TRBV6-6 and TRBJ2-5, with 10 bases that match TRBD1. J gave up 4 bases and V 2 bases, and 7 bases lay outside the gene matches. Germline V gene sequence: CDR1 MNHNY, CDR2 SVGAGI (reference sequence). This CDR3 region has 16 residues. The CDR3 DNA follows: TGTGCCAGCAGTTACGGACAGGGGGGTAGTAGAGAGACCCAGTACTTC. Translation: CASSYGQGGSRETQYF.